This T cell receptor beta chain is from a study of blood T cell repertoires in COVID-19. As originally analysed: Reference gene primers were amplified, and this amplification served to estimate nucleated cell counts. Repertoires were generated with immunoSEQ multiplex PCR, while TCRdb's copy carries only in-frame clones and drops some. V, J and clone size derive from that table, while D and trimming were established from the DNA sequence. The sample lists 200,000 to 250,000 clones; around 86% were seen once. Enrolled during active infection, Seattle patients were then followed longitudinally. The origin of this receptor is a woman aged 45-65 years with COVID-19, enrolled during active disease. Sequencing used peripheral blood.

The DNA of the CDR3 is TGTGCCAGCCACAAGGAGACAGGGGACTCTGGGGCCAACGTCCTGACTTTC. Residues: CASHKETGDSGANVLTF. The gene calls are TRBV18 and TRBJ2-6; 8 bases agree with TRBD1. After removal of 8 bases from V and 0 bases from J, the junction contained 9 bases not matched to a gene. Germline V gives CDR1 KGHSH, CDR2 LQKENI. The length of the CDR3 is 17 residues.